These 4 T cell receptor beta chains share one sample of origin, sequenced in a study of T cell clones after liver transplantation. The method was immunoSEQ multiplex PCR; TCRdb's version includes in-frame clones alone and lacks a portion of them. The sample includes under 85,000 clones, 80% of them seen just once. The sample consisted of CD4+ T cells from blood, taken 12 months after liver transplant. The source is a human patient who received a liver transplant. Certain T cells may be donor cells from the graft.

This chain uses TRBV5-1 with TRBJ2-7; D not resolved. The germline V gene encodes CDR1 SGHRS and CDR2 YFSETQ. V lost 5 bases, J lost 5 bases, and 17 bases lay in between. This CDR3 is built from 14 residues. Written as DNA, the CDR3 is TGCGCCAGCAGACCTGTTCACCATTTGGACGAGCAGTACTTC. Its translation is CASRPVHHLDEQYF.

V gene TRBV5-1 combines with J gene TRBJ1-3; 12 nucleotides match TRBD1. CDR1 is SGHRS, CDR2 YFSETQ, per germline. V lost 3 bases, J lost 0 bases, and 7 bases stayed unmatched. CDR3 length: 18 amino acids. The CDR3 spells CASSSGTGGSRSGNTIYF. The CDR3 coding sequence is TGCGCCAGCAGCTCCGGGACAGGGGGCTCCCGCTCTGGAAACACCATATATTTT.

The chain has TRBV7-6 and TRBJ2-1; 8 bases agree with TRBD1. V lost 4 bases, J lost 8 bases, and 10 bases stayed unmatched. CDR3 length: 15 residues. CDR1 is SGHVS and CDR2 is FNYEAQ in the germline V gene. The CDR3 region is CASSSRDRKSDEQFF. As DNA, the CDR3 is TGTGCCAGCAGCTCCCGGGACAGGAAATCTGATGAGCAGTTCTTC. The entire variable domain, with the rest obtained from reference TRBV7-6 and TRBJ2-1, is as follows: GAGVSQSPRYKVTKRGQDVALRCDPISGHVSLYWYRQALGQGPEFLTYFNYEAQQDKSGLPNDRFSAERPEGSISTLTIQRTEQRDSAMYRCASSSRDRKSDEQFFGPGTRLTVL.

CDR3 DNA: TGCGCCAGCAGCCATCTAAGAACTAGCGGGACCGAAGAGACCCAGTACTTC. Translating gives CASSHLRTSGTEETQYF. The chain joins TRBV4-1 to TRBJ2-5, with 10 nucleotides matching TRBD2. The CDR3 runs 17 residues. The trim removed 3 bases at V and 3 bases at J, leaving 10 bases unmatched. Germline CDR1 and CDR2: MGHRA and YSYEKL.